Presented here are 17 T cell receptor beta chains from one specimen sequenced in a study of beta chain features in type 1 diabetes. Overall study findings and caveats: Type 1 diabetes patients had TCRB CDR3s that were shorter (moderately but significantly so) in all four CD4+ subsets.

As every portion of the isolated RNA was reverse transcribed, the sequencing read expressed TCRB transcripts. TCRdb's copy holds only in-frame clones and misses some; the assay was immunoSEQ multiplex PCR. Of about 300,000 clones in the sample, approximately 12% were seen once. Which antigens these TCRs recognize remains unknown. Sequenced input: naive CD4+ T cells from blood. These receptors came from a young woman with type 1 diabetes.

This clone was observed a handful of times. V gene TRBV7-2 combines with J gene TRBJ2-7; TRBD2 might be the D (6 bases). The CDR3 loop spans 17 amino acids. Germline loops: CDR1 SGHTA, CDR2 FQGNSA. The V and J ends lost 3 bases and 0 bases respectively, with 18 bases between them. CDR3 loop: CASSLGGGLRSSYEQYV. The DNA for the CDR3 is TGTGCCAGCAGCTTGGGAGGTGGGCTCAGGAGCTCCTACGAGCAGTACGTC.

This clone has only a few counts. The gene calls are TRBV7-3 and TRBJ2-6, with 8 bases matching TRBD1. The V segment lost 10 bases and the J segment 1 base; nucleotides outside the gene matches: 9. From germline, CDR1 is SGHTA and CDR2 FQGTGA. This CDR3 is 16 amino acids long. The DNA for the CDR3 is TGTGCCACCGCTAGACAGGGGCGGTCTGGGGCCAACGTCCTGACTTTC. It yields the protein CATARQGRSGANVLTF.

This clone has a handful of counts. This chain uses TRBV7-2 with TRBJ2-5, with TRBD1 matching 8 bases. This CDR3 has 16 amino acids. V was pared by 5 bases and J by 2 bases, with 10 bases of the junction left unmatched. Germline V gives CDR1 SGHTA, CDR2 FQGNSA. Here the CDR3 reads CASSLQSGTGQETQYF. The CDR3 DNA sequence: TGTGCCAGCAGCCTACAATCAGGGACAGGACAAGAGACCCAGTACTTC.

This rearrangement joins TRBV27 to TRBJ1-2; the D is unclear. CDR3 length: 13 residues. The V and J ends lost 8 bases and 4 bases respectively, with 14 bases between them. Germline CDR1 reads MNHEY; CDR2 reads SMNVEV (reference sequence). The CDR3 reads CASHGLKSYGYTF. The CDR3 DNA follows: TGTGCCAGCCATGGACTGAAATCCTATGGCTACACCTTC.

This chain joins TRBV19 and TRBJ2-1; 12 nucleotides match TRBD2. The ends lost 3 bases at V and 7 bases at J; junction bases unmatched: 7. CDR1 LNHDA and CDR2 SQIVND come from the germline V gene (reference sequence). CDR3 length: 16 residues. This CDR3 is CASSIQLAGGWNEQFF. The CDR3 bases are TGTGCCAGTAGTATCCAACTAGCGGGAGGTTGGAATGAGCAGTTCTTC. Using reference TRBV19 and TRBJ2-1 for the parts outside the CDR3, the full variable domain is DGGITQSPKYLFRKEGQNVTLSCEQNLNHDAMYWYRQDPGQGLRLIYYSQIVNDFQKGDIAEGYSVSREKKESFPLTVTSAQKNPTAFYLCASSIQLAGGWNEQFFGPGTRLTVL.

This rearrangement joins TRBV7-9 to TRBJ2-5; possible D gene TRBD1, 6 bases. The CDR3 totals 15 residues. Germline values: CDR1 SEHNR, CDR2 FQNEAQ (reference sequence). Trimming cost V 1 base and J 5 bases, with 14 bases left between them. The CDR3 DNA reads as TGTGCCAGCAGCTTAGGGCAGGGGTCGGGGGAGACCCAGTACTTC. The encoded protein is CASSLGQGSGETQYF.

V is TRBV9 and J is TRBJ2-3, with no clear D. The CDR3 runs to 16 residues. The germline V and J ends were trimmed by 3 bases and 6 bases, with 20 bases remaining between them. Germline CDR1 reads SGDLS; CDR2 reads YYNGEE. As DNA, the CDR3 is TGTGCCAGCAGCGCCCGACTCCCCGGTACGGCCGATACGCAGTATTTT. This translates into CASSARLPGTADTQYF.

This clone was recorded a few times. The chain recombines TRBV28 with TRBJ2-1, with a weak D call TRBD2 (5 bases). The V gene lost 10 bases and the J gene lost 4 bases, with 14 bases spanning the gap. This CDR3 is built from 13 residues. Germline lookup yields CDR1 MDHEN and CDR2 SYDVKM. The CDR3 nucleotides read TGTGCCACCCAGATCGGGGTTTACAATGAGCAGTTCTTC. Translation gives CATQIGVYNEQFF.

This clone was seen more than once but under ten times. Here the CDR3 reads CASSQGLENIQYF. The CDR3, as DNA: TGCGCCAGCAGCCAAGGGTTAGAAAACATTCAGTACTTC. The gene calls are TRBV4-3 and TRBJ2-4; D uncertain. The germline CDR1 and CDR2 sequences are LGHNA and YSLEER. The CDR3 sequence is 13 residues long. V lost 1 base and J 5 bases, leaving 6 bases between the germline ends.

This clone has more than one count but fewer than ten. The chain couples TRBV4-1 to TRBJ2-5; D is perhaps TRBD1 (6 bases). With 3 bases removed from V and 5 bases from J, the gap between germline ends came to 19 bases. CDR3 length: 16 amino acids. In germline, CDR1 is MGHRA, CDR2 YSYEKL. CDR3 nucleotides: TGCGCCAGCAGCCAGGTGGGGGCAGGGGTCGGGGAGACCCAGTACTTC. Protein product: CASSQVGAGVGETQYF.

In its sample, this clone was seen a few times. This chain connects TRBV28 to TRBJ2-7; D may be TRBD1 (5 bases). In germline, CDR1 is MDHEN, CDR2 SYDVKM. Trimming pared 6 bases from V and 6 bases from J, leaving 15 bases between. The CDR3 length is 13 residues. Here the CDR3 DNA reads TGTGCCAGCAGCCCAGCCAGGGTACCCGAGCAGTACGTC. Translation gives CASSPARVPEQYV.

This clone was counted between two and nine times. The chain is built from TRBV11-2 and TRBJ2-5; 8 nucleotides line up with TRBD1. The trim removed 5 bases at V and 5 bases at J, leaving 10 bases unmatched. The germline V gene has CDR1 SGHAT and CDR2 FQNNGV. This CDR3 is built from 15 residues. This CDR3 is CASSPQGAGGETQYF. DNA of the CDR3: TGTGCCAGCAGCCCCCAGGGGGCTGGTGGGGAGACCCAGTACTTC.

V gene TRBV7-3 combines with J gene TRBJ2-1; TRBD2 agrees at 7 bases. This CDR3 is built from 16 residues. CDR1 is SGHTA and CDR2 is FQGTGA in the germline V gene. The J segment lost 5 bases and the V segment lost 2 bases, leaving 9 bases of the junction unmatched. The CDR3 is CASSLFAGVRNNEQFF. DNA of the CDR3: TGTGCCAGCAGCTTATTCGCGGGAGTGAGGAACAATGAGCAGTTCTTC.

The rearrangement uses TRBV2 and TRBJ2-5; 10 bases line up with TRBD2. The germline gives CDR1 SNHLY, CDR2 FYNNEI. V dropped 3 bases and J dropped 5; count of bases not matched to a gene: 6. The CDR3 has 15 residues. The CDR3 loop reads CASSESSGRRETQYF. CDR3 nucleotides: TGTGCCAGCAGTGAGTCTAGCGGGAGAAGGGAGACCCAGTACTTC.

The chain uses TRBV9 and TRBJ2-6, with D perhaps TRBD2 (6 bases). The CDR3 length is 17 residues. Looked up from germline, CDR1 is SGDLS and CDR2 is YYNGEE. The ends were cut back, 0 bases at V and 0 bases at J, with 10 bases in the middle. The CDR3 region has the DNA TGTGCCAGCAGCGTAGGTGGGGGGTTCTCTGGGGCCAACGTCCTGACTTTC. Protein sequence: CASSVGGGFSGANVLTF. The full variable domain, its missing parts supplied by reference TRBV9 and TRBJ2-6, is DSGVTQTPKHLITATGQRVTLRCSPRSGDLSVYWYQQSLDQGLQFLIQYYNGEERAKGNILERFSAQQFPDLHSELNLSSLELGDSALYFCASSVGGGFSGANVLTFGAGSRLTVL.

The chain employs TRBV6-6 and TRBJ2-1; the D gene is possibly TRBD2 (5 bases). The CDR3 covers 13 residues. The germline V gene has CDR1 MNHNY and CDR2 SVGAGI (reference sequence). With 2 bases removed from V and 10 bases from J, the gap between germline ends came to 12 bases. The CDR3 DNA sequence: TGTGCCAGCAGTTACGGCGGGCCTACCGAGCAGTTCTTC. Translating it yields CASSYGGPTEQFF.

This clone was recorded at least ten times. The gene calls are TRBV29-1 and TRBJ2-3; 14 bases map to TRBD2. With 8 bases clipped from V and 4 bases from J, the junction kept 5 bases outside the gene matches. This CDR3 contains 14 residues. Per the germline V gene, CDR1 is SQVTM and CDR2 is ANQGSEA. Written as DNA, the CDR3 is TGCAGCTCTGGGACTAGCGGGAGTGCAGATACGCAGTATTTT. It encodes CSSGTSGSADTQYF.